A selection of T cell receptor beta chains follows, all from one sample in a study of control samples from healthy donors and cancer patients. The protocol was immunoSEQ multiplex PCR, while the TCRdb copy is restricted to in-frame clones and leaves out a portion. The sample lists 100,000 to 150,000 clones, roughly 92% occurring once. The sequencing sample was made of blood. Receptor source: a man aged 18 to 35 in good health. CDR3s include the opening cysteine and the closing phenylalanine or tryptophan. The D gene is left open where the match is weak. Not every row has a clone size; where given, it reads once, few, many or a size class.

clone_size d_call j_call v_call cdr3_nt cdr3_aa
. . TRBJ1-2 TRBV7-9 TGTGCCAGCAGCTTAGTCCGGGGAGAATCTTCCTATGGCTACACCTTC CASSLVRGESSYGYTF
. . TRBJ2-3 TRBV21-1 TGTGCCAGCACTGAATTGGGGACTAGCGGGGGGCACACAGATACGCAGTATTTT CASTELGTSGGHTDTQYF
few . TRBJ1-1 TRBV7-9 TGTGCCAGCAGCCCCTCGGGGGAGTATTCAGCTTTCTTT CASSPSGEYSAFF
. . TRBJ2-3 TRBV5-1 TGCGCCAGCAGCGAAGGGGACAGCACAGATACGCAGTATTTT CASSEGDSTDTQYF
. . TRBJ1-2 TRBV4-2 TGTGCCAGCAGCCAGGCCGAGGACCGCGGCACGATAGGCTATGGCTACACCTTC CASSQAEDRGTIGYGYTF
. TRBD2 TRBJ2-1 TRBV4-1 TGCGCCAGCAGCCCCATTGATAGCGGGGGGGCGGACGAGCAGTTCTTC CASSPIDSGGADEQFF
. . TRBJ2-7 TRBV6-1 TGTGCCAGCAGTGAAGGCCATGGTGTCAACGAGCAGTACTTC CASSEGHGVNEQYF
. . TRBJ1-2 TRBV11-2 TGTGCCAGCAGCTTAGTCAGAGGTTCAGGGGACTATGGCTACACCTTC CASSLVRGSGDYGYTF
few TRBD1 TRBJ1-2 TRBV19 TGTGCCAGTAATAAAAGGACAGGGGATGGCTACACCTTC CASNKRTGDGYTF
. . TRBJ2-5 TRBV4-2 TGTGCCAGCAGCCAATTCCACAGCGGGCGGGGACAAGGGACCCAGTACTTC CASSQFHSGRGQGTQYF
. TRBD2 TRBJ2-1 TRBV5-1 TGCGCCAGCAGCCCCTCAGCGGGGGGGTACAATGAGCAGTTCTTC CASSPSAGGYNEQFF
. . TRBJ1-5 TRBV28 TGTGCCAGCAGTTTGACAGTTTGGGGCAATCAGCCCCAGCATTTT CASSLTVWGNQPQHF
. TRBD1 TRBJ1-2 TRBV12-3/TRBV12-4 TGTGCCAGCAGTTTAGACAGGGGCTATGGCTACACCTTC CASSLDRGYGYTF
. . TRBJ1-5 TRBV28 TGTGCCAGCATCCCTGGGGGAAGGTTAAATCAGCCCCAGCATTTT CASIPGGRLNQPQHF
. TRBD1 TRBJ1-4 TRBV9 TGTGCCAGCAGCCTTCCAGGGGGCGTAAACGAAAAACTGTTTTTT CASSLPGGVNEKLFF
. TRBD1 TRBJ1-2 TRBV12-3/TRBV12-4 TGTGCCAGCAGTCCTGACAGGGGGCGAGGCTACACCTTC CASSPDRGRGYTF
. TRBD2 TRBJ2-3 TRBV7-3 TGTGCCAGCAGACCCGGACTAGCGGAAACAGATACGCAGTATTTT CASRPGLAETDTQYF
. . TRBJ2-3 TRBV20-1 TGCAGTTCCAGTGTTGGGGGGAGCACAGATACGCAGTATTTT CSSSVGGSTDTQYF
. TRBD1 TRBJ2-7 TRBV7-3 TGTGCCAGCAGCGCGACAGGGCTTACGGAGCAGTACTTC CASSATGLTEQYF
medium-sized . TRBJ1-6 TRBV3-1/TRBV3-2 TGTGCCAGCAGCCAAGGGGGCGCGAGAGTTTTCTCGCCCCTCCACTTT CASSQGGARVFSPLHF
. . TRBJ2-5 TRBV5-1 TGCGCCAGCAGCTTGGGGACCACCTTAGTCGAGACCCAGTACTTC CASSLGTTLVETQYF
. . TRBJ2-3 TRBV12-3/TRBV12-4 TGTGCCAGCAGTTTAGAGGGATCAGATACGCAGTATTTT CASSLEGSDTQYF
. . TRBJ1-3 TRBV6-5 TGTGCCAGCAGTTACTCGACAGTGAGCTCTGGAAACACCATATATTTT CASSYSTVSSGNTIYF